This is a list of T cell receptor beta chains from one sample in a study of T cell repertoires in cytomegalovirus infection. No antigen is known for these receptors. TCRdb fed the reads into MiXCR, producing one record per CDR3 protein. The profile covers roughly 920,000 distinct CDR3 sequences, with approximately 32% appearing a single time and around an eighth taken by the ten largest. The specimen comprised cultured CD8+ T cells from PBMCs, sampled from culture after CMV antigen stimulation. These receptors all stem from a human donor in good health (CMV status not recorded). Some clones in this sample may be carry-over from other donors' samples. Both conserved end residues are trimmed from each CDR3. Rows give clone size only sometimes, using once, few, many, or a class for an expanded clone.

v_call,j_call,clone_size,cdr3_aa
TRBV5-5,TRBJ1-1,-,ASGGTGSMNTEAF
TRBV7-2,TRBJ2-1,many,ASSLLSGDWDNEQF
TRBV12-5,TRBJ1-1,few,ASGFALDRLNTEAF
TRBV7-2,TRBJ1-5,many,ASSLATGGNQPQH
TRBV7-8,TRBJ2-5,many,ASSLSGPDQETQY
TRBV6-5,TRBJ1-1,-,ASSYSMSGGTEAF
TRBV6-2/TRBV6-3,TRBJ2-5,few,ASTPRQGGETQY
TRBV7-6,TRBJ2-5,many,ASRGDETQY
TRBV7-9,TRBJ2-3,few,ASRPGTGSTDTQY
TRBV2,TRBJ1-5,-,AGSDTVLNQSQH
TRBV9,TRBJ1-1,-,ASSEGHRNTEAF
TRBV19,TRBJ1-4,-,ASTEASTNEKLF
TRBV18,TRBJ2-4,-,ASSDRGRFIQY
TRBV7-8,TRBJ2-7,few,ASSPAPGNQDEQY
TRBV14,TRBJ1-4,-,ASSQDRVQWREKLF
TRBV10-3,TRBJ2-1,many,AIRDLLEQF
TRBV12-3/TRBV12-4,TRBJ2-7,many,ASTFGQNYEQY
TRBV6-2/TRBV6-3,TRBJ1-2,few,ASSYGPDRVYGYT
TRBV6-1,TRBJ1-1,-,ASRPTSNTEAF
TRBV7-6,TRBJ1-3,few,ASSQILRDRSGNTIY
TRBV12-3/TRBV12-4,TRBJ1-5,-,ASSFLGLGKQPQH
TRBV12-3/TRBV12-4,TRBJ1-5,-,ASSQILTSNQPQH
TRBV19,TRBJ1-1,-,ASRVTDYTEAF
TRBV12-3/TRBV12-4,TRBJ2-4,few,ASSTRETVYSKNIQY
TRBV20-1,TRBJ1-2,-,SARDQGKGLYYGYT
TRBV4-2,TRBJ2-7,-,ASSQVVTSGALPYEQY
TRBV4-3,TRBJ2-5,-,ASSQNRGPQETQY
TRBV7-9,TRBJ2-1,many,ASGRLNEQF
TRBV12-3/TRBV12-4,TRBJ2-2,few,ASSPGDRGSAGELF